This is a list of T cell receptor beta chains from one sample in a study of T cell responses to AZD1222 COVID-19 vaccine. The table came from immunoSEQ multiplex PCR; TCRdb's copy has only in-frame clones and leaves some out. This sample yields about 140,000 clones, of which around 93% are seen a single time; 6.5% to 8.5% belongs to the top ten. The material was peripheral blood, obtained 28 days after the second AZD1222 dose. These receptor sequences come from an adult who received the AZD1222 COVID-19 vaccine. The CDR3 runs from the conserved cysteine through the conserved F or W. Fields, in order: D gene, clone size, J gene, CDR3 length, V gene, CDR3 protein, CDR3 DNA. The D gene is left open where the match is weak. Expanded clones get a size class; other rows say once, few or many, or leave the size out.

NA | NA | TRBJ1-3 | 14 | TRBV5-1 | CASSPGGARNTIYF | TGCGCCAGCAGCCCGGGGGGGGCGAGAAATACCATATATTTT
TRBD1 | NA | TRBJ1-4 | 15 | TRBV4-3 | CASSRVGQGSEKLFF | TGCGCCAGCAGCCGAGTGGGACAGGGAAGTGAAAAACTGTTTTTT
TRBD1 | NA | TRBJ2-2 | 16 | TRBV11-2 | CASSFAGQGNTGELFF | TGTGCCAGCAGCTTCGCGGGACAGGGTAACACCGGGGAGCTGTTTTTT
NA | NA | TRBJ2-1 | 16 | TRBV6-6 | CASSRHREYPYNEQFF | TGTGCCAGCAGTCGACACAGGGAGTATCCCTACAATGAGCAGTTCTTC
NA | NA | TRBJ1-5 | 15 | TRBV4-1 | CASSRDERSNQPQHF | TGCGCCAGCAGCCGCGATGAACGGAGCAATCAGCCCCAGCATTTT
TRBD1 | NA | TRBJ2-5 | 14 | TRBV7-9 | CASSSRTGWETQYF | TGTGCCAGCAGCTCCCGGACAGGCTGGGAGACCCAGTACTTC
NA | NA | TRBJ1-6 | 13 | TRBV7-3 | CASSPGQGEPLHF | TGTGCCAGCAGCCCAGGACAAGGGGAACCCCTCCACTTT
NA | NA | TRBJ1-3 | 15 | TRBV7-2 | CASSLEGNSGNTIYF | TGTGCCAGCAGCTTAGAGGGAAACTCTGGAAACACCATATATTTT
NA | NA | TRBJ1-1 | 13 | TRBV6-2/TRBV6-3 | CASSRPSGTEAFF | TGTGCCAGCAGTCGCCCCTCGGGCACTGAAGCTTTCTTT
NA | once | TRBJ1-3 | 12 | TRBV15 | CATSRAGNTIYF | TGTGCCACCAGCAGAGCGGGAAACACCATATATTTT
NA | once | TRBJ2-6 | 13 | TRBV9 | CASSVFGANVLTF | TGTGCCAGCAGCGTTTTTGGGGCCAACGTCCTGACTTTC
NA | NA | TRBJ1-1 | 13 | TRBV28 | CASTPRKAAEAFF | TGTGCCAGCACTCCCCGGAAGGCTGCCGAAGCTTTCTTT
TRBD1 | NA | TRBJ2-6 | 16 | TRBV27 | CASSRQGAEGANVLTF | TGTGCCAGCAGTAGACAGGGGGCGGAAGGGGCCAACGTCCTGACTTTC
TRBD1 | NA | TRBJ1-2 | 14 | TRBV9 | CASSVALGGDGYTF | TGTGCCAGCAGCGTAGCTCTAGGGGGCGATGGCTACACCTTC
NA | NA | TRBJ2-2 | 12 | TRBV6-5 | CASGGALGELFF | TGTGCCAGCGGGGGGGCCCTCGGGGAGCTGTTTTTT
NA | NA | TRBJ2-1 | 15 | TRBV5-1 | CASSLFLPNGNEQFF | TGCGCCAGCAGCTTGTTTCTCCCCAACGGCAATGAGCAGTTCTTC
TRBD1 | NA | TRBJ1-5 | 18 | TRBV2 | CASSPTGRTWSSNQPQHF | TGTGCCAGCAGTCCGACAGGGCGAACATGGTCGAGCAATCAGCCCCAGCATTTT
TRBD1 | once | TRBJ1-1 | 14 | TRBV30 | CAWTRGGLNTEAFF | TGTGCCTGGACCAGGGGGGGACTAAACACTGAAGCTTTCTTT
NA | NA | TRBJ2-3 | 16 | TRBV7-8 | CASSSSRWVKKDTQYF | TGTGCCAGCAGCTCGAGCCGTTGGGTTAAGAAAGATACGCAGTATTTT
TRBD1 | NA | TRBJ1-4 | 14 | TRBV7-9 | CASSPRQGNEKLFF | TGTGCCAGCAGCCCTCGACAGGGTAATGAAAAACTGTTTTTT
NA | NA | TRBJ1-1 | 15 | TRBV5-4 | CASSLSDDVNTEAFF | TGTGCCAGCAGCTTGAGCGACGACGTGAACACTGAAGCTTTCTTT
NA | NA | TRBJ2-7 | 13 | TRBV28 | CASSLPSKSEQYF | TGTGCCAGCAGTTTACCTAGCAAGAGCGAGCAGTACTTC
NA | NA | TRBJ1-1 | 15 | TRBV19 | CASSMGWAPNTEAFF | TGTGCCAGTAGTATGGGTTGGGCGCCGAACACTGAAGCTTTCTTT
TRBD1 | once | TRBJ1-5 | 15 | TRBV7-2 | CASSYTGGTGQPQHF | TGTGCCAGCAGCTACACAGGGGGGACGGGTCAGCCCCAGCATTTT
TRBD1 | NA | TRBJ1-5 | 14 | TRBV19 | CGTGTGLSNQPQHF | TGTGGTACTGGGACAGGGTTGAGCAATCAGCCCCAGCATTTT
NA | NA | TRBJ1-1 | 14 | TRBV28 | CASSLPNRARGAFF | TGTGCCAGCAGTTTGCCCAACAGGGCCCGGGGAGCTTTCTTT
NA | NA | TRBJ1-3 | 14 | TRBV28 | CASSLWTGGNTIYF | TGTGCCAGCAGTTTATGGACAGGTGGAAACACCATATATTTT
TRBD1 | NA | TRBJ1-5 | 15 | TRBV2 | CASKTDRGDEQPQHF | TGTGCCAGCAAAACTGACAGGGGGGATGAACAGCCCCAGCATTTT
NA | NA | TRBJ1-2 | 14 | TRBV3-1/TRBV3-2 | CASSQGQLRNGYTF | TGTGCCAGCAGCCAAGGGCAGTTAAGGAATGGCTACACCTTC
NA | NA | TRBJ1-2 | 15 | TRBV6-5 | CASSLTRVGKDGYTF | TGTGCCAGCAGCTTAACCAGGGTGGGTAAGGATGGCTACACCTTC
NA | NA | TRBJ2-5 | 16 | TRBV7-9 | CASSLEGTIPKETQYF | TGTGCCAGCAGCTTAGAGGGGACAATCCCCAAAGAGACCCAGTACTTC